The 3 T cell receptor beta chains listed next were all sequenced from one sample in a study of pediatric ulcerative colitis. Here immunoSEQ multiplex PCR was the method, and the copy in TCRdb shows in-frame clones only, minus some. The profile covers tens of thousands of clones, with about 87% appearing a single time and approximately 1.5% taken by the ten largest. The sequenced sample was blood. The receptors were sampled from a boy younger than 18 who was a control in a study of pediatric ulcerative colitis.

The chain uses TRBV10-2 and TRBJ1-5; 8 bases line up with TRBD1. Losses at the gene ends were 2 bases for V and 3 bases for J; bases not matched to a gene: 9. Germline assignment: CDR1 WSHSY and CDR2 SAAADI. The CDR3 is made up of 17 amino acids. The CDR3 coding sequence is TGCGCCAGCAGTGAGCTCCGGGGGACAGGATACAATCAGCCCCAGCATTTT. It translates to CASSELRGTGYNQPQHF.

The V gene is TRBV2, the J gene TRBJ2-7; TRBD1 matches at 8 bases. Germline V gene sequence: CDR1 SNHLY, CDR2 FYNNEI. The CDR3 length is 14 residues. J gave up 7 bases and V 6 bases, and 11 bases lay outside the gene matches. The CDR3 nucleotides are TGTGCCAGCAGCTATCGCGGACAGGGTTTGGAGCAGTACTTC. Translated: CASSYRGQGLEQYF.

The V call is TRBV4-1, the J call TRBJ2-6; 13 bases map to TRBD2. This CDR3 comprises 19 residues. Germline lookup yields CDR1 MGHRA and CDR2 YSYEKL. V dropped 4 bases and J dropped 4; count of bases not matched to a gene: 10. The CDR3 here is CASSPGLAGVLGGANVLTF. The CDR3 coding sequence is TGCGCCAGCAGCCCCGGACTAGCGGGAGTCCTCGGAGGGGCCAACGTCCTGACTTTC.